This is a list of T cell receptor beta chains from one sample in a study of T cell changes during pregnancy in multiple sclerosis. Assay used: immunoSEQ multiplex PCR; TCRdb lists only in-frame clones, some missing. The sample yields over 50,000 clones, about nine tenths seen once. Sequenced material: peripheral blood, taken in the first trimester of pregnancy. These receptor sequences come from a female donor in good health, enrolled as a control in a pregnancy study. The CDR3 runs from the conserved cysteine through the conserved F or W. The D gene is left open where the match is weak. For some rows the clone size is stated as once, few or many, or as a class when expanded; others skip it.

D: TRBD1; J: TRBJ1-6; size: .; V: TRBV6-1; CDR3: CASSVNRGQSPLHF; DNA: TGTGCCAGCAGCGTGAACAGGGGGCAATCACCCCTCCACTTT
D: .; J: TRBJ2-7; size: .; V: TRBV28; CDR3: CASSSQEGRRGSYEQYF; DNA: TGTGCCAGCAGTTCCCAGGAGGGACGAAGAGGGTCCTACGAGCAGTACTTC
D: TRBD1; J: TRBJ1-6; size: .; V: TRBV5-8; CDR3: CASSRSGTGSNSPLHF; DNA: TGTGCCAGCAGCAGATCCGGGACAGGATCAAATTCACCCCTCCACTTT
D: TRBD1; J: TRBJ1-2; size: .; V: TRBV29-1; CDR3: CSVTGTGITYGYTF; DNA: TGCAGCGTTACCGGGACAGGGATTACCTATGGCTACACCTTC
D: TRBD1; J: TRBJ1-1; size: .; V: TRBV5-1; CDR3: CASSGTGGKDTEAFF; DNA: TGCGCCAGCAGCGGGACAGGGGGAAAGGACACTGAAGCTTTCTTT
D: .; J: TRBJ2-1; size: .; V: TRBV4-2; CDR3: CASSQDEVRYNEQFF; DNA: TGTGCCAGCAGCCAAGATGAGGTCCGTTACAATGAGCAGTTCTTC
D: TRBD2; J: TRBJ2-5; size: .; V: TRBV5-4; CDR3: CASSLPGTTSTPSQNF; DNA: TGTGCCAGCAGCTTGCCCGGGACTACATCAACCCCGTCCCAGAACTTC
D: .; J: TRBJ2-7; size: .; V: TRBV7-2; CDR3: CASSLTSSRSYEQYF; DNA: TGTGCCAGCAGCTTAACCTCTTCGCGGTCCTACGAGCAGTACTTC
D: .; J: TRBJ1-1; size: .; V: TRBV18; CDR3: CASSPTGREAFF; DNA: TGTGCCAGCTCACCGACAGGTCGTGAAGCTTTCTTT
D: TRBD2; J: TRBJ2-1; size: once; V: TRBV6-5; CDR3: CASRGGQRGNEQFF; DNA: TGTGCCAGCCGGGGGGGTCAACGGGGCAATGAGCAGTTCTTC
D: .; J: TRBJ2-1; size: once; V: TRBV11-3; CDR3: CASSLGGYNNEQFF; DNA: TGTGCCAGCAGCTTAGGGGGCTATAACAATGAGCAGTTCTTC
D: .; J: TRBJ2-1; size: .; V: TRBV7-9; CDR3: CASSRLEYEQFF; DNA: TGTGCCAGCAGCCGACTAGAGTATGAGCAGTTCTTC
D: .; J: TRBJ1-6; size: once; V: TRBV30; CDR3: CAWRRQGGNNSPLHF; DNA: TGTGCCTGGAGAAGGCAGGGTGGGAATAATTCACCCCTCCACTTT
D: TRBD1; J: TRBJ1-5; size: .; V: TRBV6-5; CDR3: CASSPRGISNQPQHF; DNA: TGTGCCAGCAGCCCCAGGGGGATTAGCAATCAGCCCCAGCATTTT
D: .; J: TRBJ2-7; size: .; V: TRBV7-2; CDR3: CASSFSGLGLIYEQYF; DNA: TGTGCCAGCAGCTTTTCGGGCCTTGGACTAATCTACGAGCAGTACTTC
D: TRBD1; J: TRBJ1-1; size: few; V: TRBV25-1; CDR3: CASSERTGVLKAFF; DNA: TGTGCCAGCAGTGAAAGGACAGGGGTCCTGAAGGCTTTCTTT
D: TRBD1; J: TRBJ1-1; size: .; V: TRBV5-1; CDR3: CASRVRTGHMNTEAFF; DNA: TGCGCCAGCAGGGTCCGGACAGGGCACATGAACACTGAAGCTTTCTTT
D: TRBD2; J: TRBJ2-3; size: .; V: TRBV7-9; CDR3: CASSLRGGRDTQYF; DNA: TGTGCCAGCAGCTTGCGTGGCGGGAGAGATACGCAGTATTTT
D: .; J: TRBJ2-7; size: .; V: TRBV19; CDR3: CASSMGRSSYEQYF; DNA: TGTGCCAGTAGTATGGGGAGAAGCTCCTACGAGCAGTACTTC
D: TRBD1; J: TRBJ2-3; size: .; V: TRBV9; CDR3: CASSVEKGAYTDTQYF; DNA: TGTGCCAGCAGCGTAGAAAAGGGGGCTTACACAGATACGCAGTATTTT